Detailed here is one T cell receptor beta chain. Production of TCR cDNA was by 5'RACE template switching, which also added a universal primer site and UMIs. In TCRdb, the 5' RACE reads were re-called with MiXCR into one record per CDR3 protein. The data hold about 630,000 distinct CDR3 sequences, with over 9% observed a single time. These data come from a study of T cells after yellow fever vaccination. This sequence was found in a man aged 25 to 45 who received the YFV17D yellow fever vaccine. The sample in question was PBMCs, obtained on the day of the yellow fever booster vaccination.

The CDR3 spells CSTGKPGANVLTF. CDR3 nucleotides: TGCAGTACAGGGAAACCCGGGGCCAACGTCCTGACTTTC. The gene calls are TRBV20-1 and TRBJ2-6, with D possibly being TRBD1 (6 bases). CDR1 is DFQATT, CDR2 SNEGSKA, per germline (reference sequence). The CDR3 consists of 13 residues. V was shortened by 8 bases and J by 4 bases, with 12 bases between the two germline ends.